The 28 T cell receptor beta chains in this list originate from one sample, sequenced in a study of T-cell reconstitution after alpha-beta-depleted transplantation in children. TCRbeta library construction was performed incorporating unique molecular identifiers. TCRdb reprocessed the PCR reads with MiXCR, giving one entry per CDR3 protein. The sample has 90,000 to 100,000 distinct CDR3 sequences; less than 25% are singletons. This specimen consisted of PBMCs, obtained before TCRalphabeta/CD19-depleted stem cell transplant. The source of these receptors is a boy aged 2 to 9 with acute lymphoblastic leukemia, due to receive a stem cell transplant.

The table lists this clonotype with a count of one. A much larger clone lies one base from this, so it may be a read error. V and J are TRBV5-1 and TRBJ1-1; 8 positions agree with TRBD1. The CDR3 spans 14 residues. CDR1 is SGHRS, CDR2 YFSETQ, per germline. CDR3 DNA sequence: TGCGCCAACAGCTTACAGGGGGGAGACACTGAAGCTTTCTTT. Its translation: CANSLQGGDTEAFF. Full variable domain (missing parts from reference TRBV5-1 and TRBJ1-1): KAGVTQTPRYLIKTRGQQVTLSCSPISGHRSVSWYQQTPGQGLQFLFEYFSETQRNKGNFPGRFSGRQFSNSRSEMNVSTLELGDSALYLCANSLQGGDTEAFFGQGTRLTVV.

This clonotype was detected a few times. The genes are TRBV29-1 and TRBJ1-2, with 9 bases fitting TRBD1. CDR1 is SQVTM, CDR2 ANQGSEA, per germline. V gave up 0 bases and J gave up 8 bases; unmatched junction bases: 13. This CDR3 has 16 residues. The CDR3 DNA reads TGCAGCGTTGAAGATCGGACAGGGGAAGGGGCTAGAGGCTACACCTTC. The encoded protein is CSVEDRTGEGARGYTF.

This chain connects TRBV14 to TRBJ1-4; the D is unclear. Germline V gives CDR1 SGHDN, CDR2 FVKESK. Between the trimmed V and J ends, which lost 4 bases and 3 bases, there was a span of 9 bases. This CDR3 is built from 14 residues. As DNA, the CDR3 is TGTGCCAGCAGCCGGAGGAAGGCTAATGAAAAACTGTTTTTT. This gives the protein CASSRRKANEKLFF.

V and J are TRBV28 and TRBJ2-1; D possibly corresponds to TRBD1 (6 bases). V lost 6 bases and J 5 bases, leaving 17 bases between the germline ends. The CDR3 extends over 15 amino acids. Germline V gene lookup returns CDR1 MDHEN and CDR2 SYDVKM. As DNA, the CDR3 is TGTGCCAGCAGACGACAGGTAGGGGCGAACAATGAGCAGTTCTTC. Protein product: CASRRQVGANNEQFF.

This clonotype came up a few times. The rearrangement joins TRBV20-1 to TRBJ1-1; D call uncertain. Trimming left V 0 bases short and J 8 bases short, with 7 bases between. This CDR3 contains 11 residues. Germline assignment: CDR1 DFQATT and CDR2 SNEGSKA (reference sequence). The CDR3 loop reads CSARERAEAFF. The CDR3 DNA reads as TGCAGTGCTAGAGAAAGGGCCGAAGCTTTCTTT.

The DNA of the CDR3 is TGTGCCAGCAGCCAACTGACGGAGGGGCAAAGTGAGACCCAGTACTTC. This gives the protein CASSQLTEGQSETQYF. V is TRBV5-6 and J is TRBJ2-5; maybe TRBD2 (6 bases). The CDR3 has 16 amino acids. Germline V lookup: CDR1 SGHDT, CDR2 YYEEEE. V was pared by 4 bases and J by 5 bases, with 21 bases between.

The chain is built from TRBV24-1 and TRBJ2-2; no reliable D call. The germline gives CDR1 KGHDR, CDR2 SFDVKD. Trimming took off 9 bases at V and 5 bases at J, with 15 bases between the two ends. CDR3 size: 14 residues. The CDR3 is CATSRGAGTGELFF. The DNA of the CDR3 is TGTGCCACCTCTAGAGGAGCCGGAACCGGGGAGCTGTTTTTT.

This clonotype was seen only a few times. J is TRBJ2-1 and V is TRBV28, with D possibly matching TRBD1 (6 bases). The CDR3 is 14 residues long. The V gene lost 6 bases and the J gene lost 9 bases, with 18 bases spanning the gap. Germline CDR1 reads MDHEN; CDR2 reads SYDVKM. The CDR3 coding sequence is TGTGCCAGCAGACAATCCCAGGGGTGGGGTGAGCAGTTCTTC. It yields the protein CASRQSQGWGEQFF. The variable domain in full, with the rest retrieved from reference TRBV28 and TRBJ2-1, is DVKVTQSSRYLVKRTGEKVFLECVQDMDHENMFWYRQDPGLGLRLIYFSYDVKMKEKGDIPEGYSVSREKKERFSLILESASTNQTSMYLCASRQSQGWGEQFFGPGTRLTVL.

This clonotype was detected many times. The chain joins TRBV12-3 or TRBV12-4 to TRBJ1-2; D perhaps matches TRBD1 (5 bases). The CDR3 is 14 amino acids. The V end lost 6 bases, the J end lost 8 bases, and 19 bases lay between the germline ends. The CDR3 reads CASRNKERGAGYTF. The CDR3 DNA reads TGTGCCAGCAGGAACAAAGAGCGAGGGGCCGGCTACACCTTC.

The rearrangement joins TRBV9 to TRBJ2-5; 9 nucleotides agree with TRBD1. The CDR3 is 16 amino acids. CDR1 SGDLS and CDR2 YYNGEE come from the germline V gene. V shed 5 bases and J 4 bases; nucleotides not matched to a gene: 12. CDR3 loop: CASSATTTGGRETQYF. In DNA form, the CDR3 reads TGTGCCAGCAGTGCTACCACGACAGGGGGGAGAGAGACCCAGTACTTC.

V is TRBV25-1 and J is TRBJ2-1; the D is unclear. Trimming stripped 5 bases from V and 2 bases from J, with 10 bases between. Germline CDR1 is MGHDK and CDR2 is SYGVNS. This CDR3 comprises 14 residues. The CDR3 DNA reads as TGTGCCAGCAGTATGGCAGTAACCTACAATGAGCAGTTCTTC. Protein product: CASSMAVTYNEQFF.

The chain carries TRBV10-3 and TRBJ2-5, with D perhaps assigned TRBD1 or TRBD2 (5 bases each). The CDR3 totals 14 residues. CDR1 is ENHRY and CDR2 is SYGVKD in the germline V gene. V was trimmed by 2 bases and J by 4 bases, leaving 11 bases between them. DNA of the CDR3: TGTGCCATCAGTGAGGCAGGGAGAGGAGAGACCCAGTACTTC. Translation gives CAISEAGRGETQYF.

The table lists this clonotype with a few counts. This chain joins TRBV14 and TRBJ2-1, with 12 bases aligning to TRBD2. Per the germline V gene, CDR1 is SGHDN and CDR2 is FVKESK. V trimming: 8 bases; J trimming: 6 bases; junction bases outside the gene matches: 5. This CDR3 is 14 amino acids long. The CDR3 protein is CASALAGGPNEQFF. In DNA form, the CDR3 reads TGTGCCAGCGCACTAGCGGGAGGACCCAATGAGCAGTTCTTC.

This clonotype has only one observation. The CDR3 nucleotides read TGTGCCAGCTCACCGGACAGGGTTTCTGAAGCTTTCTTT. It is translated as CASSPDRVSEAFF. This chain joins TRBV18 and TRBJ1-1, with 8 bases matching TRBD1. This CDR3 spans 13 amino acids. Germline loops: CDR1 KGHSH, CDR2 LQKENI. The ends lost 3 bases at V and 6 bases at J; junction bases unmatched: 3.

The J gene is TRBJ2-2, the V gene TRBV20-1, with unresolved D. Per germline, CDR1 DFQATT and CDR2 SNEGSKA (reference sequence). This CDR3 is 8 amino acids long. The CDR3 coding sequence is TGCAGGTCAAAGGAGCTGTTTTTT. Encoded protein: CRSKELFF.

The CDR3 loop is CASSFRRALEQYF. The CDR3 region has the DNA TGTGCCAGCAGTTTTAGACGGGCGCTCGAGCAGTACTTC. V and J are TRBV6-2 or TRBV6-3 and TRBJ2-7; D uncertain. The germline gives CDR1 MNHEY, CDR2 SVGEGT. Trimming took off 4 bases at V and 6 bases at J, with 13 bases between the two ends. There are 13 residues in the CDR3.

This rearrangement joins TRBV12-3 or TRBV12-4 to TRBJ2-7; 9 nucleotides agree with TRBD1. J was trimmed by 2 bases and V by 3 bases; bases with no gene match: 8. The CDR3 consists of 16 residues. The CDR3 spells CASSFGQGHFPYEQYF. CDR3 coding DNA: TGTGCCAGCAGTTTCGGACAGGGGCATTTCCCCTACGAGCAGTACTTC.

V is TRBV20-1 and J is TRBJ2-2, with TRBD2 matching 10 bases. CDR1 is DFQATT and CDR2 is SNEGSKA in the germline V gene (reference sequence). J was trimmed by 5 bases and V by 0 bases; bases with no gene match: 3. The CDR3 has 15 amino acids. The CDR3, as DNA: TGCAGTGCTAGAGATTTACTAGCGGGGACCGGGGAGCTGTTTTTT. This translates into CSARDLLAGTGELFF.

The chain has TRBV6-2 or TRBV6-3 and TRBJ2-1, with 9 bases identical to TRBD2. With 5 bases clipped from V and 3 bases from J, the junction kept 11 bases outside the gene matches. CDR1 is MNHEY, CDR2 SVGEGT, per germline. CDR3 length: 17 residues. The CDR3 bases are TGTGCCAGCAGTCCCCTGAGAAGCGGGGGGATCTACAATGAGCAGTTCTTC. This gives the protein CASSPLRSGGIYNEQFF.

This clonotype is medium-sized in the sample. The chain recombines TRBV4-1 with TRBJ2-7; the D call may be TRBD1 or TRBD2 (5 bases each). The CDR3 contains 15 residues. V lost 0 bases and J 2 bases, leaving 11 bases between the germline ends. Germline loops: CDR1 MGHRA, CDR2 YSYEKL. CDR3 loop: CASSQEDGATYEQYF. The CDR3 region has the DNA TGCGCCAGCAGCCAAGAGGACGGGGCTACCTACGAGCAGTACTTC.

The chain has TRBV5-1 and TRBJ2-3; 8 bases are a match to TRBD2. V lost 1 base to trimming and J lost 4 bases; unmatched junction nucleotides: 5. This CDR3 is built from 15 residues. CDR1 is SGHRS, CDR2 YFSETQ, per germline. This chain's CDR3 is CASSLTSGVSDTQYF. DNA for the CDR3: TGCGCCAGCAGCTTGACTAGCGGAGTCTCAGATACGCAGTATTTT.

This clonotype was counted only a few times. The chain links TRBV29-1 to TRBJ2-7, with 8 bases lining up with TRBD1. This CDR3 is 15 amino acids long. V was clipped by 1 base and J by 3 bases; unmatched bases: 8. In germline, CDR1 is SQVTM, CDR2 ANQGSEA. The chain's CDR3 is CSVEARQGRFYEQYF. The CDR3 coding sequence is TGCAGCGTTGAAGCTCGACAGGGGCGATTCTACGAGCAGTACTTC.

The rearrangement uses TRBV15 and TRBJ2-6; D is uncertain. Per germline, CDR1 LNHNV and CDR2 YYDKDF (reference sequence). V lost 3 bases and J 0 bases, leaving 6 bases between the germline ends. CDR3 length equals 15 residues. Written as DNA, the CDR3 is TGTGCCACCAGCAGCAGAAGCTCTGGGGCCAACGTCCTGACTTTC. Protein sequence: CATSSRSSGANVLTF.

There are a few counts of this clonotype. The V and J genes are TRBV5-1 and TRBJ2-3; 8 nucleotides match TRBD1. J lost 4 bases, V lost 3 bases, and 10 bases had no gene match. Germline V lookup: CDR1 SGHRS, CDR2 YFSETQ. The length of the CDR3 is 16 residues. Written as DNA, the CDR3 is TGCGCCAGCAGCTCCCTCGACAGGGGTGGCCCAGATACGCAGTATTTT. It encodes CASSSLDRGGPDTQYF.

CDR3 in amino acids: CACLSPGTARELFF. CDR3 bases: TGCGCCTGCCTATCGCCCGGGACCGCCAGGGAGCTGTTTTTT. V gene TRBV10-2 combines with J gene TRBJ2-2; perhaps D is TRBD1 or TRBD2 (5 bases each). The CDR3 extends over 14 amino acids. Germline CDR1 WSHSY, CDR2 SAAADI. V lost 11 bases and J lost 9, with 22 bases in between.

At least ten counts were recorded for this clonotype. The CDR3 region has the DNA TGCGCCAGCAGCTTGGGACTCGCGCGCGCCGGGGAGCTGTTTTTT. Encoded protein: CASSLGLARAGELFF. The chain combines TRBV5-1 with TRBJ2-2, with D unresolved. The V gene lost 0 bases and the J gene lost 6 bases, with 12 bases spanning the gap. The CDR3 covers 15 residues. CDR1 and CDR2 (germline): SGHRS, YFSETQ.

The CDR3 loop is CASSGIPDGISAYEQYF. CDR3 coding DNA: TGTGCCAGCAGTGGAATACCAGACGGGATATCCGCCTACGAGCAGTACTTC. The chain links TRBV28 to TRBJ2-7, with D possibly being TRBD2 (5 bases). Per germline, CDR1 MDHEN and CDR2 SYDVKM. CDR3 length: 17 residues. The germline V and J ends were trimmed by 5 bases and 2 bases, with 22 bases remaining between them.

The J gene is TRBJ2-4, the V gene TRBV6-1; 11 bases align to TRBD2. The V segment lost 7 bases and the J segment 8 bases; nucleotides outside the gene matches: 13. Germline CDR1 and CDR2: MNHNS and SASEGT. The length of the CDR3 is 16 residues. CDR3 coding DNA: TGTGCCAGCATGGGACTAGCGGAGGGGCCGGGAGACATTCAGTACTTC. It encodes CASMGLAEGPGDIQYF.